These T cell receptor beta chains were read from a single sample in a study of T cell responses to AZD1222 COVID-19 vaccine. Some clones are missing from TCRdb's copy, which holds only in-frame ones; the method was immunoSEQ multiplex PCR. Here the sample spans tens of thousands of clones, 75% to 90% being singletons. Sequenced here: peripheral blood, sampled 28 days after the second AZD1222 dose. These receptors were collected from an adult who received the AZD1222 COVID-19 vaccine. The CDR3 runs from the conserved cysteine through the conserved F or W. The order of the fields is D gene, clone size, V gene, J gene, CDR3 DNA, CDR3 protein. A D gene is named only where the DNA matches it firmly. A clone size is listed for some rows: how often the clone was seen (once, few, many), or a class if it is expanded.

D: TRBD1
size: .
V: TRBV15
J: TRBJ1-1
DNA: TGTGCCACCAGCAGGAACAGGGGCATGAACACTGAAGCTTTCTTT
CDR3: CATSRNRGMNTEAFF

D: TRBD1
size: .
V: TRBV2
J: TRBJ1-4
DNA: TGTGCCAGCACCCGAGGGGACAGGGATGAAAAACTGTTTTTT
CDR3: CASTRGDRDEKLFF

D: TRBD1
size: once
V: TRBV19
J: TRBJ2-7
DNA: TGTGCCCAGTACCCATCGGATGACAGGGGGCCAGACGAGCAGTACTTC
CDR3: CAQYPSDDRGPDEQYF

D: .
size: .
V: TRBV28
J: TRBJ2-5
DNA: TGTGCCAGCAGTAGGGGTGGTCCGCAAGAGACCCAGTACTTC
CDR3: CASSRGGPQETQYF

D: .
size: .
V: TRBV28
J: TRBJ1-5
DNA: TGTGCCAGCAGTGCCGGGGGCCAGCCCCAGCATTTT
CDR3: CASSAGGQPQHF

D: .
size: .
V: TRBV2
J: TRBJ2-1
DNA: TGTGCCAGCAGTTCGGTGGGAGGAGGCAATGAGCAGTTCTTC
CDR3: CASSSVGGGNEQFF

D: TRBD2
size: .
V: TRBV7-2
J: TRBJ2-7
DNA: TGTGCCAGCAGCTTAGTTTCGGCTAGCGGGAGCGGTGAGCAGTACTTC
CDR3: CASSLVSASGSGEQYF

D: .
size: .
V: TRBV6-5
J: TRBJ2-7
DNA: TGTGCCAGCAGTTACTCGGCCCAAAGCTCCTACGAGCAGTACTTC
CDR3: CASSYSAQSSYEQYF

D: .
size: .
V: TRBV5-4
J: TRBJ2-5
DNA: TGTGCCAGCAGCTTCAAGGTCACAGAGACCCAGTACTTC
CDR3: CASSFKVTETQYF

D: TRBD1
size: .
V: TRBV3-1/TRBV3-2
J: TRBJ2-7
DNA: TGTGCCAGCAGCCAAGGGACAGGCTACGAGCAGTACTTC
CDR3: CASSQGTGYEQYF

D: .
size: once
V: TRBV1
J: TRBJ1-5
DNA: TGCACCAGCAGCCAAGATCGACACAAACTAAGCAATCAGCCCCAGCATTTT
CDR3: CTSSQDRHKLSNQPQHF

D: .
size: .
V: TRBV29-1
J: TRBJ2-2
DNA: TGCAGCGTGAAAGGGACCGGGGAGCTGTTTTTT
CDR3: CSVKGTGELFF

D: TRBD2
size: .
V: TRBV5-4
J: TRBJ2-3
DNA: TGTGCCAGCAGCTGGCAGACTAGCGAAGATACGCAGTATTTT
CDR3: CASSWQTSEDTQYF

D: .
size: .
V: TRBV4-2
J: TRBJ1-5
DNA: TGTGCCAGCAGTGATGCGGGCCGCAATCAGCCCCAGCATTTT
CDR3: CASSDAGRNQPQHF

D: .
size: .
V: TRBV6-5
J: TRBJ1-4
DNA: TGTGCCAGCATTAGCTCTCGGCGCGAAAAACTGTTTTTT
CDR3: CASISSRREKLFF

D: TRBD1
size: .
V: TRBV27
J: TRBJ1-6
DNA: TGTGCCAGCAGTTTTGTCGCCGGGACAGAAAATAATTCACCCCTCCACTTT
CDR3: CASSFVAGTENNSPLHF